This T cell receptor beta chain was identified in a study of blood T cell repertoires in COVID-19. About the study: Acute and convalescent COVID-19 specimens originated in the United States, Italy and Spain. In each case, the material was cDNA or gDNA derived from T cells, B-cell-depleted T cells, or PBMCs.

Authors' analysis steps: Reference gene primer amplification in the assay estimated nucleated cell counts. The assay was immunoSEQ multiplex PCR, and TCRdb's table has in-frame clones only and misses some. From that table come the V and J calls and clone size; the DNA was used to work out D and trimming. Altogether fewer than 200,000 clones are present, about 87% being singletons, with the ten largest covering 0.8% to 1%. The sequence was obtained from a woman in her late teens or twenties who had recovered from COVID-19. The sample was peripheral blood.

The CDR3 nucleotides are TGCAGCGTATACGGGGGTGGTGAGCAGTTCTTC. Translation gives CSVYGGGEQFF. The chain is built from TRBV29-1 and TRBJ2-1, with D maybe TRBD2 (6 bases). Germline assignment: CDR1 SQVTM and CDR2 ANQGSEA. Trimming took 6 bases from V and 9 from J, leaving 12 bases between them. The CDR3 consists of 11 residues.